Shown below are 21 T cell receptor beta chains from a single sample sequenced in a study of shared clonotypes between healthy human individuals. Clones were sequenced by immunoSEQ multiplex PCR, and TCRdb holds only the in-frame ones, with some missing. The repertoire consists of around 480,000 clones, with 75% to 80% occurring once and the leading ten covering roughly an eighth. Material for sequencing was PBMCs. The receptors stem from a woman aged 40 to 50 in good health. Some clones in this sample may be carry-over from other donors' samples.

The genes are TRBV6-5 and TRBJ2-7; possible D gene TRBD2, 6 bases. The CDR3 covers 14 residues. Deletions cut 6 bases from V and 1 base from J, with 13 bases between. Germline values: CDR1 MNHEY, CDR2 SVGAGI. The CDR3 nucleotides are TGTGCCAGCAGCTTGGGACTGAGGTCCTACGAGCAGTACTTC. This translates into CASSLGLRSYEQYF.

V and J are TRBV28 and TRBJ2-5; possibly TRBD1 for D (6 bases). The CDR3 is 13 amino acids. Looked up from germline, CDR1 is MDHEN and CDR2 is SYDVKM. Trimming removed 5 bases at V and 4 bases at J, with 11 bases between. The CDR3 bases are TGTGCCAGCAGTGCCGGGGACACAGAGACCCAGTACTTC. This translates into CASSAGDTETQYF.

The sample holds many counts of this clone. The J gene is TRBJ2-5, the V gene TRBV11-1; D could derive from TRBD1 or TRBD2 (6 bases each). V was trimmed by 1 base and J by 1 base, leaving 10 bases between them. Germline lookup yields CDR1 SGHAT and CDR2 FQDESV (reference sequence). The CDR3 contains 15 residues. The CDR3 region is CASSLGPGAQETQYF. Here the CDR3 DNA reads TGTGCCAGCAGCTTAGGCCCGGGGGCCCAAGAGACCCAGTACTTC.

The rearrangement uses TRBV5-5 and TRBJ2-3; TRBD2 might be the D (7 bases). The length of the CDR3 is 14 residues. Trimming removed 7 bases at V and 4 bases at J, with 16 bases between. Germline lookup yields CDR1 SGHKS and CDR2 YYEKEE (reference sequence). The DNA of the CDR3 is TGTGCCAGCGTAACCCCGGGGGGCTCAGATACGCAGTATTTT. It is translated as CASVTPGGSDTQYF.

The chain joins TRBV4-2 to TRBJ2-3; 16 nucleotides align to TRBD2. CDR1 and CDR2 from the germline V gene are LGHNA and YNFKEQ. V dropped 0 bases and J dropped 2; count of bases not matched to a gene: 14. CDR3 length equals 22 residues. The CDR3 DNA reads TGTGCCAGCAGCCAAGAGCGCCTCCCGGGACTAGCGGGAGGGCCCTCCACAGATACGCAGTATTTT. Translation gives CASSQERLPGLAGGPSTDTQYF.

The rearrangement links TRBV27 to TRBJ2-1, with 14 bases aligning to TRBD2. V lost 6 bases to trimming and J lost 7 bases; unmatched junction nucleotides: 11. The germline V gene encodes CDR1 MNHEY and CDR2 SMNVEV (reference sequence). The CDR3 contains 17 residues. The CDR3 region is CASRNGPGLAGVNEQFF. In DNA, the CDR3 is TGTGCCAGCAGAAATGGACCGGGACTAGCGGGAGTTAATGAGCAGTTCTTC.

The chain is built from TRBV19 and TRBJ1-2; D ambiguous. This CDR3 is built from 15 residues. Germline V lookup: CDR1 LNHDA, CDR2 SQIVND (reference sequence). V shed 3 bases and J shed 5 bases, with 16 bases lying between them. CDR3 protein: CASSIRGPGGYGYTF. In DNA form, the CDR3 reads TGTGCCAGTAGTATCCGCGGTCCAGGAGGGTATGGCTACACCTTC.

The chain uses TRBV5-1 and TRBJ1-2; D is unresolved. The V and J ends lost 0 bases and 0 bases respectively, with 6 bases between them. Germline-derived CDR1 and CDR2 are SGHRS and YFSETQ. This CDR3 is 14 amino acids long. In DNA, the CDR3 is TGCGCCAGCAGCTTGGTCAGCCCTAACTATGGCTACACCTTC. This codes for CASSLVSPNYGYTF.

This chain connects TRBV18 to TRBJ1-4, with 10 bases lining up with TRBD1. CDR1 and CDR2 from the germline V gene are KGHSH and LQKENI. Unmatched junction bases numbered 2, after V lost 2 bases and J lost 8 bases. CDR3 size: 14 residues. CDR3 sequence (DNA): TGTGCCAGCTCACCAGGGGGACAGGGGGAAAAACTGTTTTTT. Translated, it gives CASSPGGQGEKLFF.

The J gene is TRBJ2-7, the V gene TRBV9; tentative D call: TRBD2 (6 bases). The germline V gene encodes CDR1 SGDLS and CDR2 YYNGEE. The V end was cut by 0 bases, the J end by 1 base, with 14 bases between. This CDR3 comprises 16 residues. The CDR3 DNA follows: TGTGCCAGCAGCGTAGAATGGGATAGCGGTTCCTACGAGCAGTACTTC. Translation: CASSVEWDSGSYEQYF. Using reference TRBV9 and TRBJ2-7 for the parts outside the CDR3, the full variable domain is DSGVTQTPKHLITATGQRVTLRCSPRSGDLSVYWYQQSLDQGLQFLIQYYNGEERAKGNILERFSAQQFPDLHSELNLSSLELGDSALYFCASSVEWDSGSYEQYFGPGTRLTVT.

The chain recombines TRBV5-1 with TRBJ2-7, with 10 bases identical to TRBD1. Germline trimming cut 4 bases from V and 5 bases from J; bases unmatched to any gene: 9. The germline CDR1 and CDR2 sequences are SGHRS and YFSETQ. This CDR3 region has 15 residues. The CDR3 DNA reads as TGCGCCAGCAGCCCTGGGGGGACAGGGGACGACGAGCAGTACTTC. Translation gives CASSPGGTGDDEQYF.

This clone was seen only a few times. The chain recombines TRBV11-3 with TRBJ1-2, with no clear D. This CDR3 is built from 15 residues. Trimming removed 1 base from V and 1 base from J, with 10 bases in between. Germline V gene data show CDR1 as SGHNT and CDR2 as YENEEA. The CDR3, as DNA: TGTGCCAGCAGCTTAGTTGGACTACTTAACTATGGCTACACCTTC. This translates into CASSLVGLLNYGYTF.

The chain recombines TRBV27 with TRBJ1-1, with D possibly matching TRBD1 (6 bases). This CDR3 contains 16 residues. The germline CDR1 and CDR2 sequences are MNHEY and SMNVEV (reference sequence). Trimming shortened V by 2 bases and J by 1 base, and 14 bases separated the two germline ends. This chain's CDR3 is CASSLTTGLANTEAFF. As DNA, the CDR3 is TGTGCCAGCAGTTTAACCACAGGGCTGGCGAACACTGAAGCTTTCTTT.

The chain carries TRBV7-9 and TRBJ2-5, with D perhaps TRBD2 (6 bases). The germline V gene encodes CDR1 SEHNR and CDR2 FQNEAQ (reference sequence). CDR3 size: 15 residues. Trimming cost V 1 base and J 2 bases, with 11 bases left between them. CDR3 region: CASSLGVAVQETQYF. The CDR3 nucleotides read TGTGCCAGCAGCTTAGGGGTAGCGGTACAAGAGACCCAGTACTTC. The full variable domain, in which reference TRBV7-9 and TRBJ2-5 provide the parts outside the CDR3, is DTGVSQNPRHKITKRGQNVTFRCDPISEHNRLYWYRQTLGQGPEFLTYFQNEAQLEKSRLLSDRFSAERPKGSFSTLEIQRTEQGDSAMYLCASSLGVAVQETQYFGPGTRLLVL.

The chain is built from TRBV29-1 and TRBJ2-7; possibly TRBD2 for D (6 bases). The CDR3 length is 13 residues. The germline CDR1 and CDR2 sequences are SQVTM and ANQGSEA. Trimming cost V 7 bases and J 3 bases, with 16 bases left between them. The DNA for the CDR3 is TGCAGCGCATCCACGGGAGAATTCTACGAGCAGTACTTC. Protein sequence: CSASTGEFYEQYF.

This sequence joins TRBV28 and TRBJ1-1, with a possible D match to TRBD1 (6 bases). Trimming removed 3 bases from V and 0 bases from J, with 14 bases in between. The CDR3 sequence is 16 residues long. Germline assignment: CDR1 MDHEN and CDR2 SYDVKM. CDR3 sequence reads: CASSLGFGGMNTEAFF. The DNA of the CDR3 is TGTGCCAGCAGTTTGGGGTTTGGGGGCATGAACACTGAAGCTTTCTTT.

This clone was found a few times. The sample contains more than one DNA sequence encoding this CDR3. V usage is TRBV9 and J usage is TRBJ2-3, with D hard to call. The CDR3 length is 15 residues. The V and J ends lost 2 bases and 3 bases respectively, with 13 bases between them. Looked up from germline, CDR1 is SGDLS and CDR2 is YYNGEE. CDR3 loop: CASSVGGSLTDTQYF. DNA for the CDR3: TGTGCCAGCAGCGTGGGCGGTTCTTTGACAGATACGCAGTATTTT.

The V call is TRBV28, the J call TRBJ2-7; the D is unclear. CDR1 and CDR2 from the germline V gene are MDHEN and SYDVKM. The length of the CDR3 is 12 residues. With 3 bases removed from V and 3 bases from J, the gap between germline ends came to 6 bases. This CDR3 reads CASSFELYEQYF. The CDR3 DNA is TGTGCCAGCAGTTTCGAGCTCTACGAGCAGTACTTC.

This rearrangement joins TRBV10-3 to TRBJ2-1, with 8 bases lining up with TRBD2. The CDR3 is 18 residues long. Unmatched junction bases numbered 13, after V lost 6 bases and J lost 0 bases. Per germline, CDR1 ENHRY and CDR2 SYGVKD. The CDR3, as DNA: TGTGCCATCAGGGCTAAACTAGCGGAGCTACACTCCTACAATGAGCAGTTCTTC. Protein: CAIRAKLAELHSYNEQFF.

The V gene is TRBV7-9, the J gene TRBJ2-7, with TRBD2 matching over 8 bases. The CDR3 loop spans 13 amino acids. Looked up from germline, CDR1 is SEHNR and CDR2 is FQNEAQ (reference sequence). V shed 6 bases, J shed 9 bases, and the junction held 10 bases outside the gene matches. DNA of the CDR3: TGTGCCAGCAGTCCCGGACTAGCTGGGGGGCAGTACTTC. This sequence encodes CASSPGLAGGQYF.

The chain recombines TRBV7-9 with TRBJ2-5, with D uncertain. The DNA end is more similar to TRBJ2-7, so the J call may be wrong. The CDR3 runs to 12 residues. Germline V lookup: CDR1 SEHNR, CDR2 FQNEAQ (reference sequence). CDR3 amino acids: CASSLEWYEQYF. DNA of the CDR3: TGTGCCAGCAGCTTGGAGTGGTACGAGCAGTACTTC.